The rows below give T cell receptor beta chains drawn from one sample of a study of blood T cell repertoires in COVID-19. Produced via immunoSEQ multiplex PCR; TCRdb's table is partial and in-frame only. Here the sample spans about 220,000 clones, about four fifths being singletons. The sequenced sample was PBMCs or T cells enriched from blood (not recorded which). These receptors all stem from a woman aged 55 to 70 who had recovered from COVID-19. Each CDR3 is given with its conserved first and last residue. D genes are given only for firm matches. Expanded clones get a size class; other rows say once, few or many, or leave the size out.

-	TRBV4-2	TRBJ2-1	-	CASSQVDGGELF	TGTGCCAGCAGCCAAGTTGACGGCGGGGAGCTCTTC
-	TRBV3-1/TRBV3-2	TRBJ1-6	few	CASSHSTGGSPLHF	TGTGCCAGCAGCCACTCAACCGGGGGGTCACCCCTCCACTTT
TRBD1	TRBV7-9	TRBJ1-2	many	CASSLTGNNYGYTF	TGTGCCAGCAGCTTGACAGGGAACAACTATGGCTACACCTTC
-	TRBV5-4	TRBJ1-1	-	CASRPPGQRNTEAFF	TGTGCCAGCAGACCACCGGGACAAAGGAACACTGAAGCTTTCTTT
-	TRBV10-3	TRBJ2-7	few	CAISEGGFYEQYF	TGTGCCATCAGTGAGGGAGGGTTCTACGAGCAGTACTTC
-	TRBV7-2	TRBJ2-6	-	CASSLGASSGANVLTF	TGTGCCAGCAGCTTAGGGGCCAGCTCTGGGGCCAACGTCCTGACTTTC
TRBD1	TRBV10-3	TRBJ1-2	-	CAVRQGSGYTF	TGTGCCGTCCGACAGGGGAGTGGCTACACCTTC
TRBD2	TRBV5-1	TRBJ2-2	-	CASSWSGGGTGELFF	TGCGCCAGCAGCTGGAGCGGGGGAGGCACCGGGGAGCTGTTTTTT
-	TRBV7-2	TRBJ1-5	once	CASSSMGGAHQPQHF	TGTGCCAGCAGCTCCATGGGGGGTGCCCATCAGCCCCAGCATTTT
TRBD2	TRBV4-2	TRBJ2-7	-	CASSQDLIAGGYPYEQYF	TGTGCCAGCAGCCAAGATCTGATAGCGGGAGGTTACCCCTACGAGCAGTACTTC
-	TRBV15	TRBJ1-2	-	CATSTNQAPSYGYTF	TGTGCCACCAGCACAAACCAGGCCCCGAGTTATGGCTACACCTTC
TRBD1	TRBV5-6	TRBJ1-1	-	CASSFKQGVNTEAFF	TGTGCCAGCAGCTTTAAACAGGGGGTGAACACTGAAGCTTTCTTT
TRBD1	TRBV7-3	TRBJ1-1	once	CASSVTGVGTEAFF	TGTGCCAGCAGCGTGACAGGGGTGGGCACTGAAGCTTTCTTT
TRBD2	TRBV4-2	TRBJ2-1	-	CASSQMHTGTSGGASGQFF	TGTGCCAGCAGCCAAATGCACACCGGGACTAGCGGGGGGGCCTCGGGGCAGTTCTTC
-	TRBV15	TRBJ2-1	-	CATSNEGTYYNEQFF	TGTGCCACCAGCAATGAAGGGACATACTACAATGAGCAGTTCTTC
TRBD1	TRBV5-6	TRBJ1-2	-	CASSMPGTGGRNYGYTF	TGTGCCAGCAGTATGCCCGGGACAGGGGGCCGGAACTATGGCTACACCTTC
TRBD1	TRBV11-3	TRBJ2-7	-	CASSRDRDASYEQYF	TGTGCCAGCAGCAGAGACAGGGACGCCTCCTACGAGCAGTACTTC
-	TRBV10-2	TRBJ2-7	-	CASSGPSDRGKSYEQYF	TGCGCCAGCAGTGGCCCCTCTGACCGGGGAAAAAGCTACGAGCAGTACTTC
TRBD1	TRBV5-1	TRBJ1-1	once	CASSAGQGKHTEAFF	TGCGCCAGCAGCGCGGGACAGGGTAAACACACTGAAGCTTTCTTT
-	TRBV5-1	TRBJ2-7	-	CASTTWGGKTYEQYF	TGCGCCAGCACCACCTGGGGGGGCAAGACCTACGAGCAGTACTTC
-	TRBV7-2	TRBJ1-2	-	CASSLEQGWYGYTF	TGTGCCAGCAGCTTAGAACAGGGATGGTATGGCTACACCTTC
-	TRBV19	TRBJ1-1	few	CATRLETEAFF	TGTGCCACGAGGCTCGAGACTGAAGCTTTCTTT
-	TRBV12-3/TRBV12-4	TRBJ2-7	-	CASAPVVDEQYF	TGTGCCAGTGCCCCAGTGGTGGACGAGCAGTACTTC
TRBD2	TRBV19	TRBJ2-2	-	CASSPLGLAGGDTGELFF	TGTGCCAGTAGCCCACTCGGACTAGCGGGGGGGGACACCGGGGAGCTGTTTTTT
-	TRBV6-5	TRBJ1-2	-	CASSPLQGNGDGYTF	TGTGCCAGCAGTCCATTACAGGGTAACGGTGATGGCTACACCTTC
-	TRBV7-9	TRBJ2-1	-	CASSLVAEQFF	TGTGCCAGCAGCTTAGTGGCTGAGCAGTTCTTC
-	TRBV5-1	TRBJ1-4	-	CASSLNRETNWEKLFF	TGCGCCAGCAGCTTAAACCGGGAAACTAACTGGGAAAAACTGTTTTTT
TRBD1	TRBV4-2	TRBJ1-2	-	CASSQDLGQGEGYTF	TGTGCCAGCAGCCAAGATTTGGGACAGGGAGAAGGCTACACCTTC
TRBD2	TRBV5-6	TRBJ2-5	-	CASTIERASGAPGETQYF	TGTGCCAGCACCATAGAGAGGGCTAGCGGGGCTCCGGGGGAGACCCAGTACTTC
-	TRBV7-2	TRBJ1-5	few	CASSLKASGNSNQPQHF	TGTGCCAGCAGCTTAAAAGCCTCGGGGAATAGCAATCAGCCCCAGCATTTT
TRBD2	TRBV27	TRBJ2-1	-	CASSSGLAGARAHNEQFF	TGTGCCAGCAGTTCGGGACTAGCGGGGGCCCGGGCACACAATGAGCAGTTCTTC
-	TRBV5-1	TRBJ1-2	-	CASSLQQGGVGGYTF	TGCGCCAGCAGCTTGCAGCAGGGAGGGGTTGGTGGCTACACCTTC
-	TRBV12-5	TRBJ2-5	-	CASGLANYQETQYF	TGTGCTAGTGGTTTGGCGAACTACCAAGAGACCCAGTACTTC
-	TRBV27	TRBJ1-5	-	CASSLGQHNQPQHF	TGTGCCAGCAGTCTCGGACAGCATAATCAGCCCCAGCATTTT
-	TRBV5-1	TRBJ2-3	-	CASSLAGKSADTQYF	TGCGCCAGCAGCCTCGCAGGGAAATCGGCAGATACGCAGTATTTT
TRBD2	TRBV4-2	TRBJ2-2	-	CASSRATREGTGELFF	TGTGCCAGCAGCCGGGCTACCCGGGAGGGTACCGGGGAGCTGTTTTTT
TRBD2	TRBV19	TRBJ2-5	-	CASSMSGTSVETQYF	TGTGCCAGTAGTATGAGCGGGACTAGCGTTGAGACCCAGTACTTC
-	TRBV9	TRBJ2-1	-	CASSVEDTSSYNEQFF	TGTGCCAGCAGCGTAGAAGACACGAGCTCCTACAATGAGCAGTTCTTC
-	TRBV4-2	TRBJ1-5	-	CASSPGSGRGNQPQHF	TGTGCCAGCAGCCCGGGATCGGGTCGTGGCAATCAGCCCCAGCATTTT
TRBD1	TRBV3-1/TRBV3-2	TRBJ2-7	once	CASSRGLQGVYEQYF	TGTGCCAGCAGCCGGGGGCTACAGGGGGTGTACGAGCAGTACTTC
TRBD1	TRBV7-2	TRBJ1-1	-	CASSFSGGSTEAFF	TGTGCCAGCAGCTTTTCAGGGGGCAGCACTGAAGCTTTCTTT
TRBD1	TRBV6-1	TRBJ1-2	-	CASSEVGTGGIYGYTF	TGTGCCAGCAGTGAAGTAGGGACAGGGGGCATATATGGCTACACCTTC
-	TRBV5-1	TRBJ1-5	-	CASSTDRNQPQHF	TGCGCCAGCAGCACGGACAGAAATCAGCCCCAGCATTTT
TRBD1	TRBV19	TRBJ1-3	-	CASSPNTGVSGNTIYF	TGTGCCAGTAGTCCGAATACAGGGGTCTCTGGAAACACCATATATTTT
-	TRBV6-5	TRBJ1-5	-	CASSYSIGQGAQHF	TGTGCCAGCAGTTACTCGATAGGCCAAGGGGCCCAGCATTTT
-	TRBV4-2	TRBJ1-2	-	CASSQVDGQNYGYTF	TGTGCCAGCAGCCAAGTAGATGGACAGAACTATGGCTACACCTTC
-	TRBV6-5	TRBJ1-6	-	CASSYSKAGEGSPLHF	TGTGCCAGCAGTTACTCGAAGGCAGGGGAGGGTTCACCCCTCCACTTT